This T cell receptor (beta chain) was sequenced in a study of response to subunit inactivated influenza vaccine. The CDR3 totals 13 residues. V gave up 2 bases and J gave up 4 bases, with 8 bases separating them. TCRdb reanalysed the RT-PCR reads using MiXCR and keeps one entry per CDR3 protein. The sample has 600,000 to 850,000 distinct CDR3 sequences; approximately 14% are singletons. The material sequenced was PBMCs from blood, taken 14 to 15 days before vaccination. V is TRBV12-3 or TRBV12-4 and J is TRBJ1-2, with D possibly matching TRBD1 (5 bases). The origin of this receptor is a man aged 45 to 65 who received an inactivated influenza vaccine. DNA of the CDR3: TGTGCCAGCAGTTTAACCAGGGCCTATGGCTACACCTTC. As protein: CASSLTRAYGYTF.